The clone carrying this T cell receptor beta chain was seen only a few times. Produced via immunoSEQ multiplex PCR; TCRdb's table is partial and in-frame only. Of roughly 250,000 clones in the sample, approximately 86% were seen once. V gave up 4 bases and J gave up 6 bases; unmatched junction bases: 4. The CDR3 sequence is 14 residues long. Germline loops: CDR1 SQVTM, CDR2 ANQGSEA. These data come from a study of blood T cell repertoires in COVID-19. The V gene is TRBV29-1, the J gene TRBJ2-1; 12 bases line up with TRBD2. The clonotype was recovered from a woman aged 25 to 39 with acute or convalescent COVID-19. Material for sequencing was peripheral blood. CDR3 in amino acids: CSVGASGRVNEQFF. In DNA, the CDR3 is TGCAGCGTTGGGGCTAGCGGGAGGGTCAATGAGCAGTTCTTC.